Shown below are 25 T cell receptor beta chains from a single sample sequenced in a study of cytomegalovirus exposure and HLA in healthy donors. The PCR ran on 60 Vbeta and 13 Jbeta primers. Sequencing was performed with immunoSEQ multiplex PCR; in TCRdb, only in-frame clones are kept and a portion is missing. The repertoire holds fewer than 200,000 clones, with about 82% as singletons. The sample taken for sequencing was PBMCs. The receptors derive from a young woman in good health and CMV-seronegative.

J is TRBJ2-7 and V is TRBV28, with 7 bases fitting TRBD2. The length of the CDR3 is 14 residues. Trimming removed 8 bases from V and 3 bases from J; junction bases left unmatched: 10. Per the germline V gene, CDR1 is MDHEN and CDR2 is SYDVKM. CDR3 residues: CASLSPGGLYEQYF. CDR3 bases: TGTGCCAGCCTATCGCCGGGGGGACTCTACGAGCAGTACTTC.

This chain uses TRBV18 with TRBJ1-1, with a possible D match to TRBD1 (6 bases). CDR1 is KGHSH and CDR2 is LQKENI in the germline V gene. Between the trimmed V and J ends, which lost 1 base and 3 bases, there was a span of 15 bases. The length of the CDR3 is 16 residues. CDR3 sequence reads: CASSPLQGRWDTEAFF. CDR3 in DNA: TGTGCCAGCTCACCACTGCAGGGGCGGTGGGACACTGAAGCTTTCTTT. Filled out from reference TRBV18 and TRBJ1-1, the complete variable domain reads NAGVMQNPRHLVRRRGQEARLRCSPMKGHSHVYWYRQLPEEGLKFMVYLQKENIIDESGMPKERFSAEFPKEGPSILRIQQVVRGDSAAYFCASSPLQGRWDTEAFFGQGTRLTVV.

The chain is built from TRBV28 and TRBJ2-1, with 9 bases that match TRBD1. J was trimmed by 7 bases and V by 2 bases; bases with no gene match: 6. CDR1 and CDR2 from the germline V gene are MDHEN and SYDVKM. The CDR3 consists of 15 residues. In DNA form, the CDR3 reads TGTGCCAGCAGTTTAAGGTTGACAGGGGGGAATGAGCAGTTCTTC. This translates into CASSLRLTGGNEQFF.

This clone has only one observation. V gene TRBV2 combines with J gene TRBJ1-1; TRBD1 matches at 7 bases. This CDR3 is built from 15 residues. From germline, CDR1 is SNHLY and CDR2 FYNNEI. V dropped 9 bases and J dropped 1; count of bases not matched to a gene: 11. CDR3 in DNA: TGTGCCAGTAAAAGGCCCGGGACAGCGAACACTGAAGCTTTCTTT. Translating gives CASKRPGTANTEAFF. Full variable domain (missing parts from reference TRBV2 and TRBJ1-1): EPEVTQTPSHQVTQMGQEVILRCVPISNHLYFYWYRQILGQKVEFLVSFYNNEISEKSEIFDDQFSVERPDGSNFTLKIRSTKLEDSAMYFCASKRPGTANTEAFFGQGTRLTVV.

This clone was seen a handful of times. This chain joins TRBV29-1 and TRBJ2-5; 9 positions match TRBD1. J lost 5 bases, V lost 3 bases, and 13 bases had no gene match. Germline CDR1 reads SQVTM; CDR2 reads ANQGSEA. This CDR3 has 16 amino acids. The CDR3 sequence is CSVEVRPGTGSETQYF. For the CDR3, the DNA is TGCAGCGTTGAGGTCCGGCCGGGGACAGGGTCTGAGACCCAGTACTTC. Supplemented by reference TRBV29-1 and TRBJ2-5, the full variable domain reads SAVISQKPSRDICQRGTSLTIQCQVDSQVTMMFWYRQQPGQSLTLIATANQGSEATYESGFVIDKFPISRPNLTFSTLTVSNMSPEDSSIYLCSVEVRPGTGSETQYFGPGTRLLVL.

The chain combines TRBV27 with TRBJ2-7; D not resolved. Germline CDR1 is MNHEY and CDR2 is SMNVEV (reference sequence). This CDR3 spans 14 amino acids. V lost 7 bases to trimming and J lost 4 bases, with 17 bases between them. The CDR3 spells CASTKLPVGYEQYF. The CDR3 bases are TGTGCCAGCACCAAACTCCCCGTCGGGTACGAGCAGTACTTC.

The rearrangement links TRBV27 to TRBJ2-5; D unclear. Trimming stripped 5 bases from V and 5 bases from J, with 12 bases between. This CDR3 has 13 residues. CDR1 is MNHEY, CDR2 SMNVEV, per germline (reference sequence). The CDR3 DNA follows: TGTGCCAGCAGTCCACATACGATGGAGACCCAGTACTTC. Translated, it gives CASSPHTMETQYF.

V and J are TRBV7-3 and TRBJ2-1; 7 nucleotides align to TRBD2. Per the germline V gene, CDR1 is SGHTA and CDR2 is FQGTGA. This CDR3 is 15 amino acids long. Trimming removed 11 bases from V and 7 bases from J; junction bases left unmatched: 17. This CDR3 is CASSGGRGQINEQFF. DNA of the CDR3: TGTGCCTCCTCCGGGGGGAGGGGTCAAATTAATGAGCAGTTCTTC.

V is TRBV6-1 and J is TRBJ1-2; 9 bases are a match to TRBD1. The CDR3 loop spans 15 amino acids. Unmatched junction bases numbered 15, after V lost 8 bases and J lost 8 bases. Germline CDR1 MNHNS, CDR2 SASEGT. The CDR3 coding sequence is TGTGCCAGCGCCTTTACTCCGGGACAGGGTCAGGGCTACACCTTC. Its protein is CASAFTPGQGQGYTF.

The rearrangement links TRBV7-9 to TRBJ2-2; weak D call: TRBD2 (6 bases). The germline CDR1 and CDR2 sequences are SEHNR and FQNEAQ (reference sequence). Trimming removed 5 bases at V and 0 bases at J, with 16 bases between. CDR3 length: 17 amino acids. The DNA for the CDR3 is TGTGCCAGCAGCATCGTGTTAGCGGCATCGAACACCGGGGAGCTGTTTTTT. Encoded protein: CASSIVLAASNTGELFF.

The CDR3 here is CASSSAALSGSHYEQYF. As DNA, the CDR3 is TGTGCCAGCAGTTCTGCCGCCCTAAGCGGGAGTCACTACGAGCAGTACTTC. The chain links TRBV28 to TRBJ2-7; the match to TRBD2 covers 8 bases. After removal of 4 bases from V and 3 bases from J, the junction contained 14 bases not matched to a gene. Germline V gives CDR1 MDHEN, CDR2 SYDVKM. This CDR3 has 17 residues.

CDR3 sequence (DNA): TGCGCCAGCAGCCAAGACTGGAGGGGCCGCCCCTACGAGCAGTACTTC. Its protein product is CASSQDWRGRPYEQYF. The rearrangement links TRBV4-1 to TRBJ2-7; D is perhaps TRBD2 (6 bases). Between the trimmed V and J ends, which lost 0 bases and 2 bases, there was a span of 14 bases. CDR1 is MGHRA, CDR2 YSYEKL, per germline. This CDR3 comprises 16 residues.

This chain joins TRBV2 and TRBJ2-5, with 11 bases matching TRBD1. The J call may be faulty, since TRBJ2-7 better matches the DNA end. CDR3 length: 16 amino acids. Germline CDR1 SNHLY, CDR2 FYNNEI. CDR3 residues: CASRDWTGGKVYEQYF. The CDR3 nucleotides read TGTGCCAGCAGAGATTGGACAGGGGGCAAGGTTTACGAGCAGTACTTC.

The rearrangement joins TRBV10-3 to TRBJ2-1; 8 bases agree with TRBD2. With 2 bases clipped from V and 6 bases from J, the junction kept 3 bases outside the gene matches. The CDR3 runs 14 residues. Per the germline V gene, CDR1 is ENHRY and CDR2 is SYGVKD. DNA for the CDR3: TGTGCCATCAGTGAGCCGCTAGCGGGCAATGAGCAGTTCTTC. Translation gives CAISEPLAGNEQFF.

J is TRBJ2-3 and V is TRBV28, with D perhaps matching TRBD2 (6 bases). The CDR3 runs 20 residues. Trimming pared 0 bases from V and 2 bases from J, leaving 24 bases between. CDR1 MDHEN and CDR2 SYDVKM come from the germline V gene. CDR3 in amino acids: CASSLWGLASQNSDTDTQYF. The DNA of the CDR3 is TGTGCCAGCAGTTTATGGGGGCTAGCGAGCCAAAACTCTGACACAGATACGCAGTATTTT.

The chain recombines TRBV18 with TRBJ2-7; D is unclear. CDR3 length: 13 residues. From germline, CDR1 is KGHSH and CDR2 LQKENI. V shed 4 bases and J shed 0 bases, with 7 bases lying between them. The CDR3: CASSHGDSYEQYF. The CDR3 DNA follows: TGTGCCAGCTCACACGGAGACTCCTACGAGCAGTACTTC.

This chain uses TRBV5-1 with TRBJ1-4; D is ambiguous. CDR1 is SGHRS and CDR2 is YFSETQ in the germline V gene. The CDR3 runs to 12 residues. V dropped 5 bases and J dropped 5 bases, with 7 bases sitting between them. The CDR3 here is CASRRENEKLFF. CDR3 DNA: TGCGCCAGCAGGAGGGAAAATGAAAAACTGTTTTTT.

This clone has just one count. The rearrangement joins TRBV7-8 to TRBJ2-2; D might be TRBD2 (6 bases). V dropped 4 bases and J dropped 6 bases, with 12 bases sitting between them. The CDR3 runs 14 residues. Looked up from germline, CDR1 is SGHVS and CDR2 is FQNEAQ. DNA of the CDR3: TGTGCCAGCAGCTCCTTGCGGGGTTCCGGGGAGCTGTTTTTT. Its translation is CASSSLRGSGELFF.

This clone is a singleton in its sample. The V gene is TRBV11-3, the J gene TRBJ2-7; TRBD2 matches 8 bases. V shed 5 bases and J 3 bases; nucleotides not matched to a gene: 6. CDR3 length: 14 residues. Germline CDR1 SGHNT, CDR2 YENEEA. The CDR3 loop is CASSRGGLLYEQYF. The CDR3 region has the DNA TGTGCCAGCAGCCGGGGGGGGCTACTCTACGAGCAGTACTTC.

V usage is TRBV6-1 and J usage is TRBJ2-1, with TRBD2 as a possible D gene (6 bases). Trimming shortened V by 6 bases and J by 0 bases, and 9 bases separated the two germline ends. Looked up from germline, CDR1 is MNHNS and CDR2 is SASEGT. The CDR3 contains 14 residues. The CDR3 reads CASSSGFSYNEQFF. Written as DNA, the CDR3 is TGTGCCAGCAGCAGCGGGTTCTCCTACAATGAGCAGTTCTTC.

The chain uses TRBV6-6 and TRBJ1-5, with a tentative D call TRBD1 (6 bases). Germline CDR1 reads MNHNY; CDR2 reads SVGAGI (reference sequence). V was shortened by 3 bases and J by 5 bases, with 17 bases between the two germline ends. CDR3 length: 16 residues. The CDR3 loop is CASSYLGGASDQPQHF. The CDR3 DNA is TGTGCCAGCAGTTATTTGGGGGGGGCGTCCGATCAGCCCCAGCATTTT.

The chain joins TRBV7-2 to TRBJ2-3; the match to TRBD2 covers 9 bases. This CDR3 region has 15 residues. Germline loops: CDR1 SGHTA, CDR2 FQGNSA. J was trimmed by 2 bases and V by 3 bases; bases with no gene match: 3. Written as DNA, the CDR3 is TGTGCCAGCAGCTTTTTAGCGGGAGTCACAGATACGCAGTATTTT. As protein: CASSFLAGVTDTQYF.

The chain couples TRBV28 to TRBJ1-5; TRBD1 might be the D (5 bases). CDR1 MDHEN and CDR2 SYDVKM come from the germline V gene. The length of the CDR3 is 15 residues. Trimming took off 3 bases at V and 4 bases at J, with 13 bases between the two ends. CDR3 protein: CASSFGGGGNQPQHF. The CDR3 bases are TGTGCCAGCAGTTTTGGGGGGGGTGGAAATCAGCCCCAGCATTTT.

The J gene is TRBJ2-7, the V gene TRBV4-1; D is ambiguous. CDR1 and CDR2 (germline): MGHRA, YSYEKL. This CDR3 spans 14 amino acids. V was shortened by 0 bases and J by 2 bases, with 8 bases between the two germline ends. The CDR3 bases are TGCGCCAGCAGCCAAGATCTGGCACCCTACGAGCAGTACTTC. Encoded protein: CASSQDLAPYEQYF.

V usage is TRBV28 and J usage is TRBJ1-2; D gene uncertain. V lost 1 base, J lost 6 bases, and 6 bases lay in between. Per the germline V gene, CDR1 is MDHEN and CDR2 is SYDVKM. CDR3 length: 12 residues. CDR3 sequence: CASSLLPDGYTF. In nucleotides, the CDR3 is TGTGCCAGCAGTTTATTGCCGGATGGCTACACCTTC.